This TCR beta chain originates from a study of blood T cell repertoires in COVID-19. Study overall: In each case, the material was cDNA or gDNA derived from T cells, B-cell-depleted T cells, or PBMCs.

Some clones are missing from TCRdb's copy, which holds only in-frame ones; the method was immunoSEQ multiplex PCR. Among some 270,000 clones listed, roughly 89% were seen once. CDR1 and CDR2 from the germline V gene are KGHSH and LQKENI. Between the trimmed V and J ends, which lost 3 bases and 2 bases, there was a span of 13 bases. CDR3 length: 15 amino acids. This clone was seen only once. The sequence came from a woman in her 40s who had recovered from COVID-19. J is TRBJ2-5 and V is TRBV18; possibly TRBD1 for D (6 bases). Material: peripheral blood. Written as DNA, the CDR3 is TGTGCCAGCTCACCCTTAGTGGACAGTCAAGAGACCCAGTACTTC. Its translation: CASSPLVDSQETQYF. Drawing the rest from reference TRBV18 and TRBJ2-5, the complete variable domain is NAGVMQNPRHLVRRRGQEARLRCSPMKGHSHVYWYRQLPEEGLKFMVYLQKENIIDESGMPKERFSAEFPKEGPSILRIQQVVRGDSAAYFCASSPLVDSQETQYFGPGTRLLVL.